This T cell receptor (beta chain) stems from a study of spatial heterogeneity in lung cancer. Study at large: Detected beta-chain sequences consistently exceeded alpha-chain sequences.

Every TCR cDNA molecule bore its own unique molecular identifier. TCRdb redid the calling of the 5' RACE reads with MiXCR, one entry per CDR3 protein. The table has tens of thousands of distinct CDR3 sequences, approximately 8.6% seen once. CDR3 length equals 12 residues. Germline CDR1 and CDR2: DFQATT and SNEGSKA (reference sequence). The germline V and J ends were trimmed by 2 bases and 4 bases, with 5 bases remaining between them. This clonotype was observed at least ten times. The antigen remains undetermined. Time point reported: sample taken at primary tumor resection. Frozen PBMC, nontumor lung or tumor provided whole RNA, which was sequenced unsorted. Donation came from some 72 patients with untreated early-stage non-small cell lung cancer. Study results and caveats: Relative to follow-up, resection was when ubiquitous expanded tumor TCRs appeared more in blood.

The chain has TRBV20-1 and TRBJ2-2; perhaps TRBD1 as D (5 bases). The specimen comprised PBMCs, sampled at surgery. The receptor comes from a male donor with early-stage non-small cell lung cancer. The CDR3 here is CSARQGTGELFF. The CDR3 nucleotides are TGCAGTGCTAGACAGGGCACCGGGGAGCTGTTTTTT.